Listed below are T cell receptor beta chains from one sample, sequenced in a study of blood T cells in healthy people across ages. Each CDR3 protein gets one entry after TCRdb re-called the 5' RACE reads with MiXCR. The sample lists under 1,000,000 distinct CDR3 sequences; roughly 40% were seen once. The specimen was blood. All receptors come from a man aged 18 to 30 in good health. CDR3s include the opening cysteine and the closing phenylalanine or tryptophan. Each record gives: J gene, V gene, clone size, D gene, CDR3 protein, CDR3 DNA. D genes are given only for firm matches. The size field is filled for only some rows; it gives once, few, many or a size class.

TRBJ2-3	TRBV7-9	-	TRBD2	CASSLSTSGVGDTQYF	TGTGCCAGCAGCTTAAGTACTAGCGGGGTTGGAGATACGCAGTATTTT
TRBJ1-2	TRBV3-1	-	-	CASSRPRDGGYTF	TGTGCCAGCAGCCGCCCACGGGACGGGGGCTACACCTTC
TRBJ2-2	TRBV4-1	-	-	CASSQVDMGVTGTGELFF	TGCGCCAGCAGCCAAGTAGACATGGGAGTTACGGGCACCGGGGAGCTGTTTTTT
TRBJ1-1	TRBV5-1	-	-	CASSSVRENTEAFF	TGCGCCAGCAGCTCGGTGAGAGAGAACACTGAAGCTTTCTTT
TRBJ1-4	TRBV5-5	-	-	CASIAGEGGNEKLFF	TGTGCCAGCATCGCAGGGGAGGGCGGGAATGAAAAACTGTTTTTT
TRBJ1-4	TRBV12-3/TRBV12-4	many	-	CASSLNEGEKLFF	TGTGCCAGCAGCCTTAACGAGGGTGAAAAACTGTTTTTT
TRBJ2-1	TRBV4-3	-	-	CASSHVLGPYNEQFF	TGCGCCAGCAGCCATGTCCTCGGGCCCTACAATGAGCAGTTCTTC
TRBJ1-2	TRBV27	few	-	CASSVSQTSGYTF	TGTGCCAGCAGTGTATCCCAAACCTCGGGCTACACCTTC
TRBJ2-2	TRBV12-3/TRBV12-4	few	-	CASGRDTYTGELFF	TGTGCCAGCGGACGGGACACCTACACCGGGGAGCTGTTTTTT
TRBJ2-2	TRBV12-3/TRBV12-4	few	-	CASSLGLIELFF	TGTGCCAGCAGTTTAGGCTTGATCGAGCTGTTTTTT
TRBJ2-2	TRBV12-3/TRBV12-4	-	-	CASRVGRVPGELFF	TGTGCCAGCAGGGTAGGTCGGGTCCCCGGGGAGCTGTTTTTT
TRBJ2-4	TRBV9	few	TRBD2	CASSEGTSGGQNIQYF	TGTGCCAGCAGCGAGGGGACTAGCGGGGGTCAAAACATTCAGTACTTC
TRBJ1-2	TRBV20-1	few	TRBD1	CSADARGDRGGGYTF	TGCAGTGCTGACGCTCGAGGGGACAGGGGGGGAGGTTACACCTTC
TRBJ2-3	TRBV5-5	many	-	CASSFPGQDTQYF	TGTGCCAGCAGCTTCCCGGGGCAGGATACGCAGTATTTT
TRBJ2-1	TRBV15	-	-	CATSREGSLYNEQFF	TGTGCCACCAGCAGAGAGGGATCTTTATACAATGAGCAGTTCTTC
TRBJ1-1	TRBV12-3/TRBV12-4	-	-	CASSFRSDEEGTEAFF	TGTGCCAGCAGTTTCCGATCGGACGAGGAGGGTACTGAAGCTTTCTTT
TRBJ1-6	TRBV5-1	few	-	CASSNGTRNSPLHF	TGCGCCAGCAGCAACGGGACACGGAATTCACCCCTCCACTTT
TRBJ2-1	TRBV7-9	-	TRBD1	CANSLTGIYYNEQFF	TGTGCCAACAGCTTGACAGGGATCTACTACAATGAGCAGTTCTTC
TRBJ1-6	TRBV12-3/TRBV12-4	few	-	CASSLPGLVSPLHF	TGTGCCAGCAGTTTACCAGGGCTTGTTTCACCCCTCCACTTT
TRBJ2-2	TRBV4-3	-	-	CASSQEVATGELFF	TGCGCCAGCAGCCAAGAAGTGGCCACCGGGGAGCTGTTTTTT
TRBJ2-3	TRBV4-3	-	TRBD2	CASSQGTLAGASTDTQYF	TGCGCCAGCAGCCAAGGAACACTAGCGGGGGCTAGCACAGATACGCAGTATTTT
TRBJ1-1	TRBV6-6	-	TRBD1	CASSYHVRDRRTSEAFF	TGTGCCAGCAGTTACCACGTAAGGGACAGGAGAACATCTGAAGCTTTCTTT
TRBJ2-1	TRBV7-3	many	-	CASSLNDGGHYNEQFF	TGTGCCAGCAGCTTAAATGATGGGGGGCACTACAATGAGCAGTTCTTC
TRBJ1-3	TRBV25-1	-	-	CASSSFGSGGNTIYF	TGTGCCAGCAGTTCTTTCGGGAGCGGCGGAAACACCATATATTTT
TRBJ1-6	TRBV15	few	-	CATSRGISPLHF	TGTGCCACCAGCAGAGGGATCTCACCCCTCCACTTT
TRBJ1-2	TRBV20-1	-	-	CSGKANGYTF	TGCAGTGGCAAGGCGAATGGCTACACCTTC
TRBJ1-2	TRBV7-9	many	TRBD1	CASSSTGQGAGGYTF	TGTGCCAGCAGTTCTACTGGACAGGGGGCTGGTGGCTACACCTTC
TRBJ2-1	TRBV6-6	few	-	CASSYPASLDNEQFF	TGTGCCAGCAGTTACCCGGCAAGTTTGGACAATGAGCAGTTCTTC
TRBJ1-2	TRBV29-1	-	-	CSVIDQEASLRGYTF	TGCAGCGTGATCGACCAGGAGGCCTCTCTTCGGGGCTACACCTTC
TRBJ2-3	TRBV19	-	-	CASSIPANKQYF	TGTGCCAGTAGTATCCCAGCGAATAAGCAGTATTTT
TRBJ2-7	TRBV9	few	-	CASSVRVRQGNYEQYF	TGTGCCAGCAGCGTACGCGTTAGGCAGGGGAACTACGAGCAGTACTTC
TRBJ2-3	TRBV20-1	many	TRBD2	CIYSGGSTDTQYF	TGCATCTATAGCGGGGGGAGCACAGATACGCAGTATTTT
TRBJ2-3	TRBV7-2	-	TRBD1	CASSPRDRGSGTDTQYF	TGTGCCAGCAGCCCCCGGGACAGGGGGTCGGGCACAGATACGCAGTATTTT
TRBJ2-1	TRBV4-1	-	-	CASSPMGLETQFF	TGCGCCAGCAGCCCCATGGGGTTAGAGACCCAGTTCTTC
TRBJ2-3	TRBV7-3	few	-	CASSTPDGGFTDTQYF	TGTGCCAGCAGCACACCGGACGGAGGGTTCACAGATACGCAGTATTTT
TRBJ2-5	TRBV7-6	-	TRBD1	CASSLDWGQPYNEQYF	TGTGCCAGCAGCTTAGATTGGGGACAGCCTTACAATGAGCAGTACTTC
TRBJ2-1	TRBV30	-	-	CAWAGSSNEQFF	TGTGCCTGGGCCGGTTCTAGTAATGAGCAGTTCTTC
TRBJ1-2	TRBV7-8	-	-	CASSLVGVRGYTF	TGTGCCAGCTCCTTAGTGGGGGTGAGAGGCTACACCTTC
TRBJ2-7	TRBV27	many	-	CASSFTGTSYEQYF	TGTGCCAGCAGTTTCACAGGGACCAGCTACGAGCAGTACTTC
TRBJ2-1	TRBV12-3/TRBV12-4	few	-	CATTALTGPYNEQFF	TGTGCCACCACAGCCTTGACGGGCCCCTACAATGAGCAGTTCTTC
TRBJ2-5	TRBV2	-	-	CASSVRGPTYGQYF	TGTGCCAGCAGTGTACGGGGGCCAACCTACGGGCAGTACTTC
TRBJ1-4	TRBV3-1	-	TRBD1	CASSRTGDATNEKLFF	TGTGCCAGCAGCCGCACAGGGGACGCAACTAATGAAAAACTGTTTTTT
TRBJ2-5	TRBV3-1	once	TRBD1	CASSQDGATGQETQYF	TGTGCCAGCAGCCAAGATGGGGCGACAGGGCAAGAGACCCAGTACTTC
TRBJ2-6	TRBV20-1	few	-	CSAIAASGANVLTF	TGCAGTGCTATTGCGGCCTCTGGGGCCAACGTCCTGACTTTC
TRBJ2-1	TRBV12-3/TRBV12-4	few	-	CASSLVGGQSGNEQFF	TGTGCCAGCAGTTTAGTGGGGGGGCAGTCTGGGAATGAGCAGTTCTTC
TRBJ2-1	TRBV5-1	few	TRBD2	CASSSRSWAGGSSYNEQFF	TGCGCCAGCAGCTCCCGAAGTTGGGCGGGCGGGAGCTCCTACAATGAGCAGTTCTTC
TRBJ2-1	TRBV7-6	many	-	CASSLGWDNEQFF	TGTGCCAGCAGCTTAGGTTGGGACAATGAGCAGTTCTTC
TRBJ1-2	TRBV12-3/TRBV12-4	-	TRBD1	CASSARQGDYGYTF	TGTGCCAGCAGTGCCCGACAGGGGGACTATGGCTACACCTTC
TRBJ1-2	TRBV19	-	TRBD1	CASTRQRTGGGYGYTF	TGTGCCAGTACCCGCCAACGGACAGGGGGAGGCTATGGCTACACCTTC
TRBJ2-1	TRBV11-3	-	TRBD2	CASSFGTGGHSEQFF	TGTGCCAGCAGCTTTGGGACGGGGGGGCATAGTGAGCAGTTCTTC
TRBJ2-5	TRBV28	many	-	CASSGTNQETQYF	TGTGCCAGCTCCGGGACAAACCAAGAGACCCAGTACTTC
TRBJ1-5	TRBV12-3/TRBV12-4	-	-	CASSLTGARNQPQHF	TGTGCCAGCAGTTTAACGGGGGCTCGCAATCAGCCCCAGCATTTT
TRBJ1-1	TRBV4-1	few	-	CASRSRGIGTEAFF	TGCGCCAGCAGGTCCAGGGGAATCGGCACTGAAGCTTTCTTT
TRBJ2-1	TRBV9	once	-	CASSVEGRLGEQFF	TGTGCCAGCAGCGTAGAGGGCAGGTTGGGTGAGCAGTTCTTC
TRBJ1-6	TRBV12-3/TRBV12-4	-	-	CASSRLTGYMGSSYNSPLHF	TGTGCCAGCAGCAGACTTACAGGGTATATGGGGAGCTCCTATAATTCACCCCTCCACTTT